Listed here are 11 T cell receptor beta chains from one sample, sequenced in a study of blood T cells in healthy people across ages. With a J-beta primer mix and a sample-barcoded 5' primer, a second PCR ran roughly 6 to 11 cycles. TCRdb ran MiXCR on the 5' RACE reads and lists one entry per CDR3 protein. The sample yields 2 million or so distinct CDR3 sequences, around half seen once. Sequenced: blood. The receptors derive from a woman aged 40 to 55 in good health.

The J gene is TRBJ2-1, the V gene TRBV25-1; 8 bases map to TRBD2. Trimming removed 6 bases from V and 9 bases from J; junction bases left unmatched: 13. The CDR3 has 15 amino acids. The germline V gene has CDR1 MGHDK and CDR2 SYGVNS. As DNA, the CDR3 is TGTGCCAGCAGCAACGAGCGGGGGAGTCGGAGTGAGCAGTTCTTC. It encodes CASSNERGSRSEQFF. The full variable domain, rest sourced from reference TRBV25-1 and TRBJ2-1, is EADIYQTPRYLVIGTGKKITLECSQTMGHDKMYWYQQDPGMELHLIHYSYGVNSTEKGDLSSESTVSRIRTEHFPLTLESARPSHTSQYLCASSNERGSRSEQFFGPGTRLTVL.

This clonotype was counted only a few times. The J gene is TRBJ1-1, the V gene TRBV5-1; 10 bases align to TRBD1. The CDR3 runs 12 residues. Losses at the gene ends were 4 bases for V and 8 bases for J; bases not matched to a gene: 2. Germline V gene lookup returns CDR1 SGHRS and CDR2 YFSETQ. Written as DNA, the CDR3 is TGCGCCAGCAGCGTGGACAGGGGGGAAGCTTTCTTT. Its translation: CASSVDRGEAFF. Full variable domain (outside the CDR3, taken from reference TRBV5-1 and TRBJ1-1): KAGVTQTPRYLIKTRGQQVTLSCSPISGHRSVSWYQQTPGQGLQFLFEYFSETQRNKGNFPGRFSGRQFSNSRSEMNVSTLELGDSALYLCASSVDRGEAFFGQGTRLTVV.

Worth noting for this clonotype: One junction end does not reproduce the germline sequence, and a read error may be involved. The chain employs TRBV12-3 or TRBV12-4 and TRBJ2-5, with D maybe TRBD2 (6 bases). The CDR3 runs 14 residues. CDR3 DNA: TGTGCCAGCAGTTTAAGAACGGGAGCAGAGGCCCAGTACTTC. It is translated as CASSLRTGAEAQYF.

This chain connects TRBV21-1 to TRBJ2-7; no check of the table's D call, TRBD1, against the DNA was made. TRBV21-1 is marked as a pseudogene. The CDR3 sequence is 16 residues long. The CDR3, as DNA: TGTGCCAGCAGCAAAACAGGACAGTCCTATTCCTACGAGCAGTACTTC. This sequence encodes CASSKTGQSYSYEQYF.

This clonotype was seen a handful of times. The chain is built from TRBV29-1 and TRBJ1-2; tentatively, D is TRBD1 (5 bases). The CDR3 covers 11 residues. V was clipped by 4 bases and J by 4 bases, with 7 bases between them. Per the germline V gene, CDR1 is SQVTM and CDR2 is ANQGSEA. CDR3 protein: CSVVGGYGYTF. The CDR3 coding sequence is TGCAGCGTTGTGGGGGGCTATGGCTACACCTTC. Looking up the rest from reference TRBV29-1 and TRBJ1-2 gives the full variable domain: SAVISQKPSRDICQRGTSLTIQCQVDSQVTMMFWYRQQPGQSLTLIATANQGSEATYESGFVIDKFPISRPNLTFSTLTVSNMSPEDSSIYLCSVVGGYGYTFGSGTRLTVV.

This chain links TRBV4-2 with TRBJ2-5, with 11 bases aligning to TRBD2. The CDR3 sequence is 17 residues long. Trimming removed 3 bases from V and 4 bases from J; junction bases left unmatched: 10. Germline CDR1 reads LGHNA; CDR2 reads YNFKEQ. The CDR3 DNA sequence: TGTGCCAGCAGCCAGAGCGGTAGCGGGGGGGCGGTAGAGACCCAGTACTTC. It is translated as CASSQSGSGGAVETQYF.

This clonotype was counted once. This chain joins TRBV5-1 and TRBJ2-2; 9 nucleotides line up with TRBD2. CDR1 SGHRS and CDR2 YFSETQ come from the germline V gene. Losses at the gene ends were 4 bases for V and 3 bases for J; bases not matched to a gene: 13. The CDR3 consists of 18 residues. CDR3 sequence (DNA): TGCGCCAGCAGCCACTACATTAGCGGGGGCCCTGACACCGGGGAGCTGTTTTTT. Its protein product is CASSHYISGGPDTGELFF. Full variable domain (rest looked up from reference TRBV5-1 and TRBJ2-2): KAGVTQTPRYLIKTRGQQVTLSCSPISGHRSVSWYQQTPGQGLQFLFEYFSETQRNKGNFPGRFSGRQFSNSRSEMNVSTLELGDSALYLCASSHYISGGPDTGELFFGEGSRLTVL.

The V and J genes are TRBV7-2 and TRBJ2-1; 16 nucleotides match TRBD2. Unmatched junction bases numbered 14, after V lost 6 bases and J lost 9 bases. Germline V gene lookup returns CDR1 SGHTA and CDR2 FQGNSA. There are 18 residues in the CDR3. The CDR3 nucleotides are TGTGCCAGCAGTGGGACTAGCGGGGGGGCCGGATTTCGGGCTGAGCAGTTCTTC. Its protein is CASSGTSGGAGFRAEQFF.

This clonotype was seen only a few times. The gene calls are TRBV9 and TRBJ2-1; 10 nucleotides match TRBD2. Trimming removed 3 bases from V and 6 bases from J; junction bases left unmatched: 6. Germline V lookup: CDR1 SGDLS, CDR2 YYNGEE. The CDR3 is made up of 15 amino acids. The CDR3 region is CASSAASGSFNEQFF. CDR3 nucleotide sequence: TGTGCCAGCAGCGCGGCTAGCGGGAGTTTCAATGAGCAGTTCTTC.

The rearrangement uses TRBV9 and TRBJ1-2; a possible D gene is TRBD1 (6 bases). The CDR3 covers 14 residues. Trimming took off 3 bases at V and 6 bases at J, with 15 bases between the two ends. Looked up from germline, CDR1 is SGDLS and CDR2 is YYNGEE. The CDR3 nucleotides are TGTGCCAGCAGCGCTAATACAGGGTACGATGGCTACACCTTC. It codes for CASSANTGYDGYTF.

The J gene is TRBJ2-7, the V gene TRBV20-1, with D unresolved. Trimming took 6 bases from V and 0 from J, leaving 12 bases between them. Germline V CDR1 and CDR2: DFQATT, SNEGSKA (reference sequence). This CDR3 is built from 13 residues. The CDR3 here is CSAHRTSSYEQYF. CDR3 DNA sequence: TGCAGTGCACACCGCACGAGCTCCTACGAGCAGTACTTC.